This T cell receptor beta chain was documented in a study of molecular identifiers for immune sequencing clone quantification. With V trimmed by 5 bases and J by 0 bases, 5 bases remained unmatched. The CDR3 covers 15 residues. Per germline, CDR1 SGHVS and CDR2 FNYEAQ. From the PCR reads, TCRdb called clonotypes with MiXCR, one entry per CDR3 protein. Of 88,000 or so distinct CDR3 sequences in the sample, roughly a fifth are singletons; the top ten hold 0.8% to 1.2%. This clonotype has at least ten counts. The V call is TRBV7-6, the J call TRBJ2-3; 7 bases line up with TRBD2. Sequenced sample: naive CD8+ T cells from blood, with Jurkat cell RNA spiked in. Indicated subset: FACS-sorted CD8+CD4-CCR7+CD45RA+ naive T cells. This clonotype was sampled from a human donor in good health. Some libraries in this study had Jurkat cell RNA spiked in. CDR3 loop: CASSPGGSSTDTQYF. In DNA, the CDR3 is TGTGCCAGCAGCCCGGGGGGATCTAGCACAGATACGCAGTATTTT.